One sample yielded the 18 T cell receptor beta chains listed below, sequenced in a study of human T cells and chemical hapten exposure. MiXCR was run by TCRdb on the RACE reads, yielding one entry per CDR3 protein. Altogether tens of thousands of distinct CDR3 sequences are present, approximately 9.7% being singletons, with the ten largest covering around a tenth. The sample's time point: pre-sensitization, week 0. Treatment noted: therapeutic diphenylcyclopropenone sensitization with weekly scalp DPC. Whole blood that had not been fractionated was the source of extracted total RNA. The material sequenced was whole blood, taken in connection with sensitization to the hapten diphenylcyclopropenone (DPC). The receptors here all came from a woman aged 25 to 39 with alopecia areata. Some clones in this sample may be carry-over from other donors' samples.

The gene calls are TRBV7-2 and TRBJ2-1, with D tentatively TRBD1 (6 bases). The ends were cut back, 6 bases at V and 5 bases at J, with 11 bases in the middle. Germline assignment: CDR1 SGHTA and CDR2 FQGNSA. The CDR3 is made up of 13 amino acids. CDR3 nucleotides: TGTGCCAGCAGTCGACAGGCCAACAATGAGCAGTTCTTC. It translates to CASSRQANNEQFF.

This clonotype appeared many times. The chain combines TRBV7-9 with TRBJ1-5; 7 positions agree with TRBD1. The CDR3 is made up of 15 amino acids. V gave up 0 bases and J gave up 5 bases; unmatched junction bases: 4. Germline lookup yields CDR1 SEHNR and CDR2 FQNEAQ (reference sequence). The CDR3 loop reads CASSLAAGGDQPQHF. In DNA, the CDR3 is TGTGCCAGCAGCTTAGCGGCAGGGGGGGATCAGCCCCAGCATTTT.

The gene calls are TRBV20-1 and TRBJ2-4, with a possible D match to TRBD2 (5 bases). Trimming took off 6 bases at V and 2 bases at J, with 11 bases between the two ends. Germline lookup yields CDR1 DFQATT and CDR2 SNEGSKA (reference sequence). The CDR3 has 13 residues. The CDR3 loop is CSAVGVSKNIQYF. The CDR3, as DNA: TGCAGTGCCGTCGGGGTTTCCAAAAACATTCAGTACTTC.

This clonotype was seen repeatedly, ten times or more. The rearrangement uses TRBV12-3 or TRBV12-4 and TRBJ1-4; 7 nucleotides agree with TRBD1. The CDR3 contains 14 residues. V was pared by 5 bases and J by 7 bases, with 7 bases of the junction left unmatched. The CDR3 nucleotides read TGTGCCAGCAGTCTCGACAGGGTCGCTGAAAAACTGTTTTTT. Protein sequence: CASSLDRVAEKLFF.

The chain joins TRBV5-6 to TRBJ2-4, with D possibly being TRBD1 or TRBD2 (5 bases each). Germline V lookup: CDR1 SGHDT, CDR2 YYEEEE. The CDR3 totals 15 residues. V was clipped by 2 bases and J by 0 bases, with 9 bases between them. The DNA of the CDR3 is TGTGCCAGCAGCTTAGAGGGGATAGCCAAAAACATTCAGTACTTC. It translates to CASSLEGIAKNIQYF.

This clonotype turned up a few times. The chain links TRBV18 to TRBJ1-1; D perhaps matches TRBD1 (5 bases). In germline, CDR1 is KGHSH, CDR2 LQKENI. This CDR3 has 15 amino acids. Trimming removed 3 bases at V and 4 bases at J, with 15 bases between. The DNA of the CDR3 is TGTGCCAGCTCACCCTATGAAGGGGATCGCACTGAAGCTTTCTTT. It translates to CASSPYEGDRTEAFF.

The V and J genes are TRBV2 and TRBJ1-1; unclear D gene. V was cut by 5 bases and J by 7 bases, with 8 bases left in between. There are 11 residues in the CDR3. Per germline, CDR1 SNHLY and CDR2 FYNNEI. The CDR3 DNA reads TGTGCCAGCAGTTATGACAATGAAGCTTTCTTT. The encoded protein is CASSYDNEAFF.

This clonotype was observed a few times. This rearrangement joins TRBV7-6 to TRBJ2-3, with unresolved D. The V end lost 1 base, the J end lost 0 bases, and 5 bases lay between the germline ends. Germline loops: CDR1 SGHVS, CDR2 FNYEAQ. The CDR3 has 14 residues. The CDR3 loop is CASSLEVSTDTQYF. For the CDR3, the DNA is TGTGCCAGCAGCTTAGAGGTCAGCACAGATACGCAGTATTTT.

The chain couples TRBV7-2 to TRBJ2-3; D is ambiguous. Between the trimmed V and J ends, which lost 2 bases and 0 bases, there was a span of 9 bases. The CDR3 is made up of 15 amino acids. Germline lookup yields CDR1 SGHTA and CDR2 FQGNSA. DNA for the CDR3: TGTGCCAGCAGCTTATCACACATCAGCACAGATACGCAGTATTTT. Translating gives CASSLSHISTDTQYF.

The chain is built from TRBV4-2 and TRBJ2-7; TRBD2 matches 10 bases. CDR3 length equals 15 residues. Unmatched junction bases numbered 4, after V lost 2 bases and J lost 3 bases. CDR1 is LGHNA and CDR2 is YNFKEQ in the germline V gene. CDR3 region: CASSQTTSGNYEQYF. The CDR3 DNA reads as TGTGCCAGCAGCCAAACAACTAGCGGGAACTACGAGCAGTACTTC.

This rearrangement joins TRBV20-1 to TRBJ2-7, with unresolved D. V lost 6 bases to trimming and J lost 5 bases, with 17 bases between them. CDR1 DFQATT and CDR2 SNEGSKA come from the germline V gene (reference sequence). This CDR3 is built from 13 residues. The CDR3 reads CSALPPSTHEQYF. CDR3 in DNA: TGCAGTGCCTTGCCCCCCTCTACACACGAGCAGTACTTC.

The genes are TRBV12-3 or TRBV12-4 and TRBJ2-5; D is perhaps TRBD1 or TRBD2 (5 bases each). This CDR3 spans 13 amino acids. V lost 6 bases and J lost 1, with 9 bases in between. CDR3 DNA: TGTGCCAGCAGCCGGGACCGCCAAGAGACCCAGTACTTC. It specifies CASSRDRQETQYF.

This clonotype occurred many times. The chain recombines TRBV20-1 with TRBJ2-3; 9 nucleotides line up with TRBD2. V was pared by 6 bases and J by 2 bases, with 12 bases of the junction left unmatched. Germline V gene data show CDR1 as DFQATT and CDR2 as SNEGSKA (reference sequence). CDR3 length equals 16 residues. The CDR3 sequence is CSATGGSGGYTDTQYF. CDR3 bases: TGCAGTGCCACTGGGGGGAGCGGGGGGTACACAGATACGCAGTATTTT.

V gene TRBV11-2 combines with J gene TRBJ2-7; 13 nucleotides agree with TRBD2. The trim removed 5 bases at V and 3 bases at J, leaving 10 bases unmatched. CDR3 size: 17 residues. Germline V gene sequence: CDR1 SGHAT, CDR2 FQNNGV. CDR3 residues: CASSRLAGGQEGYEQYF. CDR3 nucleotide sequence: TGTGCCAGCAGCCGACTAGCGGGAGGCCAAGAGGGCTACGAGCAGTACTTC. Full variable domain (outside the CDR3, taken from reference TRBV11-2 and TRBJ2-7): EAGVAQSPRYKIIEKRQSVAFWCNPISGHATLYWYQQILGQGPKLLIQFQNNGVVDDSQLPKDRFSAERLKGVDSTLKIQPAKLEDSAVYLCASSRLAGGQEGYEQYFGPGTRLTVT.

This clonotype has ten or more counts. The V and J genes are TRBV2 and TRBJ2-1; 7 positions agree with TRBD1. The V gene's germline CDR1 is SNHLY and CDR2 FYNNEI. Trimming at V came to 5 bases and at J to 4 bases, leaving 5 bases not matched to a gene. This CDR3 is 14 amino acids long. The CDR3 protein is CASSWGTVYNEQFF. CDR3 sequence (DNA): TGTGCCAGCAGTTGGGGGACAGTATACAATGAGCAGTTCTTC.

The CDR3 DNA sequence: TGCAGTGCTCGAACAGGGGGACGCGAGCAGTACTTC. Its translation is CSARTGGREQYF. The chain has TRBV20-1 and TRBJ2-7, with 8 bases fitting TRBD1. With 5 bases clipped from V and 6 bases from J, the junction kept 6 bases outside the gene matches. CDR1 DFQATT and CDR2 SNEGSKA come from the germline V gene (reference sequence). The CDR3 is 12 amino acids.

This sequence joins TRBV7-2 and TRBJ1-2; D uncertain. CDR1 is SGHTA and CDR2 is FQGNSA in the germline V gene. The CDR3 loop spans 13 amino acids. Trimming removed 5 bases from V and 4 bases from J, with 11 bases in between. The CDR3 loop reads CASSLDGRYGYTF. The CDR3 nucleotides read TGTGCCAGCAGCCTGGACGGGCGCTATGGCTACACCTTC.

The gene calls are TRBV5-1 and TRBJ2-3; the D is unclear. V dropped 0 bases and J dropped 3 bases, with 8 bases sitting between them. The CDR3 has 14 residues. The V gene's germline CDR1 is SGHRS and CDR2 YFSETQ. The CDR3 DNA reads as TGCGCCAGCAGCTTGGATGGGGAAACAGATACGCAGTATTTT. This gives the protein CASSLDGETDTQYF.